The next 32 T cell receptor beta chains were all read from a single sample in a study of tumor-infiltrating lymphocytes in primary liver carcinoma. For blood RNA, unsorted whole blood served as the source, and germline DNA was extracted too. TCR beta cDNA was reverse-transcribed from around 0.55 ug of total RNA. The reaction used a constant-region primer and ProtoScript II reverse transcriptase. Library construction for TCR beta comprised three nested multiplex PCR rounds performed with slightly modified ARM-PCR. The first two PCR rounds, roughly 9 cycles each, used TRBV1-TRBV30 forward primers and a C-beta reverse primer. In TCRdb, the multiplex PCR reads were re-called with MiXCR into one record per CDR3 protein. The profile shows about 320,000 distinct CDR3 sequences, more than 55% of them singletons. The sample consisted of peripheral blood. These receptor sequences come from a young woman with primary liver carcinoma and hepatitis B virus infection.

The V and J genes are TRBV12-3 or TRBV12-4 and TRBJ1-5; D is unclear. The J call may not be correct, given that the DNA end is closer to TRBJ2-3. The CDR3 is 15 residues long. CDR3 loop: CASSLQGQGPQPQYF. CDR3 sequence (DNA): TGTGCCAGCAGTTTACAAGGGCAAGGCCCTCAGCCCCAGTATTTT.

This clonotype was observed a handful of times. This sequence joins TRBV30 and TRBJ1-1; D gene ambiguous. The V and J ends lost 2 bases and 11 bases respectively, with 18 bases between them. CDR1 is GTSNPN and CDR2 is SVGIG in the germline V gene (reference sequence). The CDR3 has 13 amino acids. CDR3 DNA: TGTGCCTGGAGTCCCTCCATTTCAGGTTTTGCTTTCTTT. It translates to CAWSPSISGFAFF.

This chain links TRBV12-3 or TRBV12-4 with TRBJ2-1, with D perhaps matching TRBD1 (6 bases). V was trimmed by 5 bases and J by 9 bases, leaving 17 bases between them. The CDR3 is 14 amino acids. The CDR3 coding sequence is TGTGCCAGCAGTGCCGGGACACCCCGGGGTGAGCAGTTCTTC. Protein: CASSAGTPRGEQFF.

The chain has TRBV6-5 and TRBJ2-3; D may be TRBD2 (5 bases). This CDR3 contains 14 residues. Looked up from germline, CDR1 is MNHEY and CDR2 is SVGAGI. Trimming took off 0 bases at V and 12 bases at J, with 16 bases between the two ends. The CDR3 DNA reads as TGTGCCAGCAGTTACTCAGACTACTCAAATATACAGTATTTT. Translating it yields CASSYSDYSNIQYF.

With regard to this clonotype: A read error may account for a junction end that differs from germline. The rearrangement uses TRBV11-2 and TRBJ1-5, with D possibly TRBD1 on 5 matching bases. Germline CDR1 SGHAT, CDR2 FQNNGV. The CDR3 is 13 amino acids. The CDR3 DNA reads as TGTGCTAGCAGCCGGGACCGATGTCAGCCCCAGCATTTT. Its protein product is CASSRDRCQPQHF.

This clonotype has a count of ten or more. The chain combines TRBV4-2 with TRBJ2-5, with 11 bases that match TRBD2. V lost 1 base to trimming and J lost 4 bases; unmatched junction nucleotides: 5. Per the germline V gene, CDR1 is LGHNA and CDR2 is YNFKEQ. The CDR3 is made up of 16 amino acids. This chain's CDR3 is CASSQATSGSRETQYF. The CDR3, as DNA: TGTGCCAGCAGCCAAGCCACTAGCGGGAGTCGAGAGACCCAGTACTTC.

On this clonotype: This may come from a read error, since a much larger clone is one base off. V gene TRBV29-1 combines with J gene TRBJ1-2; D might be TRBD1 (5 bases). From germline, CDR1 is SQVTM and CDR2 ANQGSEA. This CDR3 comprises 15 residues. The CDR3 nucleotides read TGCAGCGTTTCGGTGGTAGGGGATCAGACCTATGGCCACACCTTC. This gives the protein CSVSVVGDQTYGHTF.

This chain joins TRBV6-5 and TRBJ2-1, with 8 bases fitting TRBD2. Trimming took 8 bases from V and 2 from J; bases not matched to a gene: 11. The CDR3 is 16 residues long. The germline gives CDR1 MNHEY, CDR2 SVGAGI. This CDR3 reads CASGSGSTATYNEQFF. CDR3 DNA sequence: TGTGCCAGCGGGAGCGGGAGTACAGCCACCTACAATGAGCAGTTCTTC.

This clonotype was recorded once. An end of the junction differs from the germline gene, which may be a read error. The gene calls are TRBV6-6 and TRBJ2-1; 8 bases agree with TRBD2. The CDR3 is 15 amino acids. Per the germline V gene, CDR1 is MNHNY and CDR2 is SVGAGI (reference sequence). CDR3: CASSWVAGTSWEQLF. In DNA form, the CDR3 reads TGTGCCAGCAGTTGGGTAGCGGGAACCTCTTGGGAGCAGCTCTTC.

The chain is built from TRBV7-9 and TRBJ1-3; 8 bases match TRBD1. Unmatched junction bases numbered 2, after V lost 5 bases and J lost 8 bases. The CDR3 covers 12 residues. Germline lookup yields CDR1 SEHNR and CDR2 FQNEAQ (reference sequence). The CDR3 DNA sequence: TGTGCCAGCAGCCCACAGGGGGACACCATATATTTT. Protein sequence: CASSPQGDTIYF. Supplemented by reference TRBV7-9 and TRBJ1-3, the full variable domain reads DTGVSQNPRHKITKRGQNVTFRCDPISEHNRLYWYRQTLGQGPEFLTYFQNEAQLEKSRLLSDRFSAERPKGSFSTLEIQRTEQGDSAMYLCASSPQGDTIYFGEGSWLTVV.

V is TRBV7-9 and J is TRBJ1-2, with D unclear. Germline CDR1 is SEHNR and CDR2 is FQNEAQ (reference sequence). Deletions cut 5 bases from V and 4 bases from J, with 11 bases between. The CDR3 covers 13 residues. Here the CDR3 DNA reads TGTGCCAGCAGCCAAACAGAGATCTATGGCTACACCTTC. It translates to CASSQTEIYGYTF. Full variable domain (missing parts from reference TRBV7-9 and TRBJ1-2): DTGVSQNPRHKITKRGQNVTFRCDPISEHNRLYWYRQTLGQGPEFLTYFQNEAQLEKSRLLSDRFSAERPKGSFSTLEIQRTEQGDSAMYLCASSQTEIYGYTFGSGTRLTVV.

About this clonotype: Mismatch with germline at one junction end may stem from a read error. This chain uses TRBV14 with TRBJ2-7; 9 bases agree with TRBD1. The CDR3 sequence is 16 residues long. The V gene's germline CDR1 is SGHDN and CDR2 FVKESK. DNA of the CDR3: TGTGCCAGTAGCCAGGCCGGGACAGGGCTCCACAATGAGCAGTACTTC. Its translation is CASSQAGTGLHNEQYF.

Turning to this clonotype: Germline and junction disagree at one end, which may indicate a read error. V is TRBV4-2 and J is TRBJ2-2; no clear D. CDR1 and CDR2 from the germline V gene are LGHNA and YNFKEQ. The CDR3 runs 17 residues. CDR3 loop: CANSQDSSGRNTGELFF. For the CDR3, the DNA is TGTGCCAACAGCCAAGACTCTAGTGGAAGGAACACCGGGGAGCTGTTTTTT.

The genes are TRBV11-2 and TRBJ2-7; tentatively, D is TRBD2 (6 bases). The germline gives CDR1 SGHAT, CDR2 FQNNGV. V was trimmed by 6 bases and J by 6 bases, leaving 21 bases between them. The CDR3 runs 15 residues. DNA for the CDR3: TGTGCCAGCAGTTTAATGGGCGGCGTGCGGGGCGAGCAGTACTTC. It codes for CASSLMGGVRGEQYF.

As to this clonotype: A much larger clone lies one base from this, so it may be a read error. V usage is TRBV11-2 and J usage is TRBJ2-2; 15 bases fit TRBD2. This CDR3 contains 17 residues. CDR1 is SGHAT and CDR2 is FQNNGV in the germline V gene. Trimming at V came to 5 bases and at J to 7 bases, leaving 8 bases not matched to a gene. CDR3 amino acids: CASSPKGLAGGIGELFF. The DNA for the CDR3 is TGTGCCAGCAGCCCCAAGGGACTAGCGGGAGGTATCGGGGAGCTGTTTTTT.

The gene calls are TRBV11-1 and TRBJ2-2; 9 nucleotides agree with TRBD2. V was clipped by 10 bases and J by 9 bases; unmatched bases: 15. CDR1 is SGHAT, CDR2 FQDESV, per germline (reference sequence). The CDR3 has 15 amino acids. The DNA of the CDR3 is TGTGCCAACAGGTTTAGCGGGAGAGAAACCTGGGAGCTGTTTTTT. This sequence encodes CANRFSGRETWELFF.

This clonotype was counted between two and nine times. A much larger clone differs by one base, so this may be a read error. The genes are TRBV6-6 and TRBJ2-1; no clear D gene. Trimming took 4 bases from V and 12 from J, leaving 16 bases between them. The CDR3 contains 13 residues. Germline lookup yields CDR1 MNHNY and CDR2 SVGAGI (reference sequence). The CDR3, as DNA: TGTGCCAGCAGTTCGCGTTCCTCTGGTGGGCAGTTCTTC. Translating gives CASSSRSSGGQFF.

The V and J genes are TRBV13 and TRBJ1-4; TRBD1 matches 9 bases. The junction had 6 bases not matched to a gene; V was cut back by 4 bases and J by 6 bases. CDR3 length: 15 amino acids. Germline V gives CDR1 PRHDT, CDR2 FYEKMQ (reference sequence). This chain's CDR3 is CASSSKQGAHEKLFF. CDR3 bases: TGTGCCAGCAGCTCCAAACAGGGGGCGCATGAAAAACTGTTTTTT.

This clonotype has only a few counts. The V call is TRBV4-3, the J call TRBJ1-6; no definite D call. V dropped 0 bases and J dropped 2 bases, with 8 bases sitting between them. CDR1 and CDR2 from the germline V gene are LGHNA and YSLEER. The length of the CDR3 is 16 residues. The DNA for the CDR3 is TGCGCCAGCAGCCAAGATAACGGACCCTATAATTCACCCCTCCACTTT. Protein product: CASSQDNGPYNSPLHF.

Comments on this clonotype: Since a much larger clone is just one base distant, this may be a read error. CDR3 sequence (DNA): TGTGCCAGCAGCCAATGGACAGGGTCCGGGGCCAACGTCCTGACTTTC. Protein: CASSQWTGSGANVLTF. The chain recombines TRBV7-8 with TRBJ2-6; 8 nucleotides align to TRBD1. The germline gives CDR1 SGHVS, CDR2 FQNEAQ. The CDR3 is 16 residues long. The trim removed 5 bases at V and 4 bases at J, leaving 7 bases unmatched. The entire variable domain, with the rest obtained from reference TRBV7-8 and TRBJ2-6, is as follows: GAGVSQSPRYKVAKRGQDVALRCDPISGHVSLFWYQQALGQGPEFLTYFQNEAQLDKSGLPSDRFFAERPEGSVSTLKIQRTQQEDSAVYLCASSQWTGSGANVLTFGAGSRLTVL.

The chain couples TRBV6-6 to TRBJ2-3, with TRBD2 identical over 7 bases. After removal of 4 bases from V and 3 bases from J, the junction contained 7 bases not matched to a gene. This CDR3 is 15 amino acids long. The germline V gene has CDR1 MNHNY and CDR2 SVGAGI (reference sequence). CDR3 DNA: TGTGCCAGCAGTTTCGGGACTACCGGGACAGATACGCAGTATTTT. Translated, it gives CASSFGTTGTDTQYF.

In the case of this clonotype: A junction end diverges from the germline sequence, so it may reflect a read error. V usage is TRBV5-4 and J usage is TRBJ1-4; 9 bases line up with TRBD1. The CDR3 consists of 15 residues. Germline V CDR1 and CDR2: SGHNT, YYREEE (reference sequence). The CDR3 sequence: CVSSNRDRENEKLFF. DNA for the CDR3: TGTGTCAGCAGCAACCGGGACAGGGAGAATGAAAAACTGTTTTTT.

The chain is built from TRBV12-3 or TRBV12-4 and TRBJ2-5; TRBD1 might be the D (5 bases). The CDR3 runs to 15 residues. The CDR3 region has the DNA TGTGCTAGTGCCCCAGGACACAAGACACAAGAGACCCAGTACTTC. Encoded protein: CASAPGHKTQETQYF.

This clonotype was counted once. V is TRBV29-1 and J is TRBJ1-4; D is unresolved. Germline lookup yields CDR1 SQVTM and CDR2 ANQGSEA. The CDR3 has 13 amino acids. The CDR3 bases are TGCATCGTCGAATCTGCAACTAATGAAAAACTGTTTTTT. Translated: CIVESATNEKLFF. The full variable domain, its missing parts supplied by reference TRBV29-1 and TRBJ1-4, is SAVISQKPSRDICQRGTSLTIQCQVDSQVTMMFWYRQQPGQSLTLIATANQGSEATYESGFVIDKFPISRPNLTFSTLTVSNMSPEDSSIYLCIVESATNEKLFFGSGTQLSVL.

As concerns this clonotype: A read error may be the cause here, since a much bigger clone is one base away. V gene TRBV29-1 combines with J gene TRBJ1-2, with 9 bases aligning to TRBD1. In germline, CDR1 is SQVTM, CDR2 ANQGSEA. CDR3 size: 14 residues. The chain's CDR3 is CNVLGQGQSYGYTF. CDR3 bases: TGCAACGTTTTAGGACAGGGGCAGAGCTATGGCTACACCTTC.

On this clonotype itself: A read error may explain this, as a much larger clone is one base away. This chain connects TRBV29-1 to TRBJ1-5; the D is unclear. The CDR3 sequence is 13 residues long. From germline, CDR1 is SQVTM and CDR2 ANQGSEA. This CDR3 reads CSLQGGDTQSQHF. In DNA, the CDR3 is TGCAGCCTCCAAGGAGGAGATACTCAGTCCCAGCATTTT.

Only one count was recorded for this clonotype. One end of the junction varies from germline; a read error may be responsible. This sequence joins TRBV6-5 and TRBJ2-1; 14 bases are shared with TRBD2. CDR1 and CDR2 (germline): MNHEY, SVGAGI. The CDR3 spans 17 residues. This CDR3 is CANSYIGLAGGYNEQFF. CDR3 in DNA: TGTGCCAACAGTTACATAGGACTAGCGGGAGGATACAATGAGCAGTTCTTC.

CDR3 sequence: CASGPHRESDTQYF. The CDR3 bases are TGTGCCAGCGGTCCACATCGGGAGTCAGATACGCAGTATTTT. The chain couples TRBV6-5 to TRBJ2-3; TRBD2 is a possible D gene (6 bases). CDR3 length equals 14 residues. The germline V gene has CDR1 MNHEY and CDR2 SVGAGI. V lost 8 bases and J lost 4, with 16 bases in between.

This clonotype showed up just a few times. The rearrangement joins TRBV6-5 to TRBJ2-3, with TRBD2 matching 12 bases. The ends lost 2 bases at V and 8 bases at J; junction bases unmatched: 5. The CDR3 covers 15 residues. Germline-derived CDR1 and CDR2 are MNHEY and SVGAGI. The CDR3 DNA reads TGTGCCAGCAGTTACGAGCTAGCGGGAGGGAGTACGCAGTATTTT. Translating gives CASSYELAGGSTQYF.

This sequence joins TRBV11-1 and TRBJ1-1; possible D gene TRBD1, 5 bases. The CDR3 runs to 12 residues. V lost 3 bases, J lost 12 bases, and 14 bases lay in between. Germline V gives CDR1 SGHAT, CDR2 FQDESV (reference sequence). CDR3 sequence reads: CASSFAETAPFF. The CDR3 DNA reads TGTGCCAGCAGCTTTGCAGAGACAGCCCCTTTCTTT.

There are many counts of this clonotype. CDR3 amino acids: CASSLGEEETQYF. The CDR3 DNA is TGTGCCAGCAGCTTAGGAGAGGAAGAGACCCAGTACTTC. The chain joins TRBV11-2 to TRBJ2-5, with D unresolved. The CDR3 length is 13 residues. V shed 1 base and J shed 3 bases, with 6 bases lying between them. The germline V gene encodes CDR1 SGHAT and CDR2 FQNNGV.

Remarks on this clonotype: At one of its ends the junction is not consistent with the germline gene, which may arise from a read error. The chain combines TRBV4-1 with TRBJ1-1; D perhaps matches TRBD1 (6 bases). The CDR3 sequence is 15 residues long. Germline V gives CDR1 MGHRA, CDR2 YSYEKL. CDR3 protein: CASSQVVDGGTETFF. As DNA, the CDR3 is TGCGCCAGCAGCCAAGTCGTCGATGGGGGCACTGAAACTTTCTTT.